Sequencing of this T cell receptor beta chain was carried out in a study of vaccination effects on CD4 cells after COVID-19. Turning to this clone: Its antigen is unknown.

In the ViraFEST assay, antigen-specific CD4+ clonotypes were identified by expansion after peptide-pool stimulation. Following culture for ten to eleven days, CD4+ T cells were isolated. The person's infection with SARS-CoV-2, confirmed by PCR, took place between March and December 2020. Looked up from germline, CDR1 is LNHDA and CDR2 is SQIVND (reference sequence). The CDR3 runs 15 residues. Germline trimming cut 5 bases from V and 4 bases from J; bases unmatched to any gene: 10. The method was immunoSEQ multiplex PCR; TCRdb's version includes in-frame clones alone and lacks a portion of them. The table lists 35,000 to 45,000 clones, just under 75% of them singletons.

The rearrangement joins TRBV19 to TRBJ1-1; 7 positions match TRBD1. The starting material was CD4+ T cells from PBMCs cultured with a peptide pool, obtained before COVID-19 vaccination. This receptor was identified in a human donor who had a prior SARS-CoV-2 infection. In DNA form, the CDR3 reads TGTGCCAGTAGTGCCGAGAGACAGGGACTCACTGAAGCTTTCTTT. It is translated as CASSAERQGLTEAFF. Filled out from reference TRBV19 and TRBJ1-1, the complete variable domain reads DGGITQSPKYLFRKEGQNVTLSCEQNLNHDAMYWYRQDPGQGLRLIYYSQIVNDFQKGDIAEGYSVSREKKESFPLTVTSAQKNPTAFYLCASSAERQGLTEAFFGQGTRLTVV.